This T cell receptor (beta chain) originates from a study of T cells after yellow fever vaccination. General study findings and limits: Researchers noted that a small share of clonotypes showed up in both CD4 and CD8 compartments. Most primary-vaccination clones reappeared after the booster (less than 98% CD4, roughly 88% CD8).

CDR3 length equals 14 residues. The V and J ends lost 4 bases and 1 base, in that order; junction bases with no gene match: 2. CDR1 and CDR2 from the germline V gene are SQVTM and ANQGSEA. This clonotype was counted at least ten times. Its antigen is still unknown. UMIs were added to TCR cDNA along with a universal primer site when it was made by 5'RACE template switching. TCRdb recomputed calls from the 5' RACE reads with MiXCR, one row per CDR3 protein. The top ten hold around 24% of the sample, which has about 300,000 distinct CDR3 sequences, 3.5% to 4.5% seen once. This chain connects TRBV29-1 to TRBJ2-1, with 9 bases aligning to TRBD2. The specimen was PBMCs, collected 5 days after the yellow fever booster vaccination. The source is a man in his late teens or twenties who received the YFV17D yellow fever vaccine. This chain's CDR3 is CSVVGLASYNEQFF. CDR3 DNA: TGCAGCGTTGTCGGACTAGCGTCCTACAATGAGCAGTTCTTC.